This T cell receptor beta chain was sequenced in a study of response to subunit inactivated influenza vaccine. Study-level points and caveats: Authors suggested each seasonal influenza vaccination recruits few new T cells.

The CDR3 extends over 15 amino acids. In germline, CDR1 is MGHRA, CDR2 YSYEKL. V was cut by 0 bases and J by 1 base, with 7 bases left in between. TCRdb used MiXCR to reprocess the RT-PCR reads, holding one entry per CDR3 protein. There are 650,000 to 700,000 distinct CDR3 sequences in the sample; around a sixth occur only once, and roughly 11% lies in the top ten. As regards this clonotype: Its antigen is still unknown.

The chain carries TRBV4-1 and TRBJ2-1; D ambiguous. The source was PBMCs from blood, collected 12 days after vaccination. The origin of this receptor is a man aged 45 to 65 who received an inactivated influenza vaccine. The CDR3 coding sequence is TGCGCCAGCAGCCAAGATTATTTTTCCTACAATGAGCAGTTCTTC. It codes for CASSQDYFSYNEQFF.